This T cell receptor beta chain was identified during a study of blood T cell repertoires in COVID-19. Background on the study: The study drew acute and convalescent COVID-19 samples from the United States, Italy and Spain. Sample material is recorded as cDNA or gDNA derived from T cells, B-cell-depleted T cells, or PBMCs.

In germline, CDR1 is SGHAT, CDR2 FQNNGV. The CDR3 is 18 residues long. Trimming removed 0 bases from V and 2 bases from J, with 17 bases in between. This clone was counted a single time. Authors' data handling: From reference gene primer amplification, estimates of nucleated cell counts were derived. Clones were read by immunoSEQ multiplex PCR, and TCRdb kept only the in-frame ones, dropping some. V, J and clone size derive from that table, while D and trimming were established from the DNA sequence. The sample has 130,000 or so clones, more than 80% seen once; the top ten hold 12%. The chain joins TRBV11-2 to TRBJ2-1; a weak D match, TRBD1 (6 bases). The sample consisted of peripheral blood. This sequence was found in a woman in her fifties or sixties with acute or convalescent COVID-19. The DNA of the CDR3 is TGTGCCAGCAGCTTAGAGGGGGCCAGTCTCGTTACCTACAATGAGCAGTTCTTC. It codes for CASSLEGASLVTYNEQFF.